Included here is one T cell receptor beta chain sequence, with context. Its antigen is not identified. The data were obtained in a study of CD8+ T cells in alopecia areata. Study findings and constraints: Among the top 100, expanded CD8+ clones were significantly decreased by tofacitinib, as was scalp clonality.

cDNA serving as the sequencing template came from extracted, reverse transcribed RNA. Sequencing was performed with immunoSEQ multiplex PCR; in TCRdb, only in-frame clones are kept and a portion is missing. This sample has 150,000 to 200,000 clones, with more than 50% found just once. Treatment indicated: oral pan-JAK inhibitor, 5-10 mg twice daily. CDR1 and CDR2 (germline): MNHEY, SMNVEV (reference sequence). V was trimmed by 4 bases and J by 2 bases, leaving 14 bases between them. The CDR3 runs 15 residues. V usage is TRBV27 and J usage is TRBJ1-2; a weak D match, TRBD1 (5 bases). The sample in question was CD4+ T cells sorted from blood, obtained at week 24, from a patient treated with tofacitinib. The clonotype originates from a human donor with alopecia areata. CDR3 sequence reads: CASSSLAGANYGYTF. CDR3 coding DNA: TGTGCCAGCAGTTCCCTCGCCGGGGCAAACTATGGCTACACCTTC.